This T cell receptor beta chain is from a study of blood T cell repertoires in COVID-19. Generated by immunoSEQ multiplex PCR, the TCRdb table keeps only in-frame clones and is missing some. This sample has 120,000 to 150,000 clones, with approximately 82% found just once. Trimming stripped 2 bases from V and 8 bases from J, with 9 bases between. The CDR3 runs to 13 residues. The J gene is TRBJ2-2, the V gene TRBV12-3 or TRBV12-4; D possibly corresponds to TRBD2 (5 bases). This TCR derives from a human donor with acute or convalescent COVID-19. The donor label of this sample is uncertain. Input material: peripheral blood. CDR3 sequence reads: CASSLREKGELFF. The CDR3 nucleotides read TGTGCCAGCAGTTTACGGGAAAAGGGGGAGCTGTTTTTT.